This record looks at one T cell receptor beta chain sequence and its context. The sample is drawn from a study of blood T cell repertoires in COVID-19. Study context: Samples taken during acute and convalescent COVID-19 were collected in the United States, Italy and Spain. Sources were T cells, B-cell-depleted T cells, or PBMCs; the material itself was cDNA or gDNA.

This CDR3 is built from 13 residues. V dropped 2 bases and J dropped 3 bases, with 8 bases sitting between them. Per germline, CDR1 MNHNS and CDR2 SASEGT. The Seattle patients joined while their infection was active and were tracked longitudinally afterward. Under the authors' procedure: Reference gene primer amplification yielded estimated nucleated cell counts. Using immunoSEQ multiplex PCR, the repertoire was profiled, and TCRdb retains in-frame clones only, with some absent. The V and J calls and clone size come from that table; D and trimming were worked out from the DNA. Found here are about 290,000 clones, under 90% of them singletons; the top ten hold roughly 10%.

This rearrangement joins TRBV6-1 to TRBJ2-7; D remains ambiguous. The sequencing sample was made of peripheral blood. This sequence was found in a woman in her twenties or thirties with COVID-19, enrolled during active disease. CDR3 nucleotide sequence: TGTGCCAGCAGTGAACTGGGCCACTACGAGCAGTACTTC. This codes for CASSELGHYEQYF.